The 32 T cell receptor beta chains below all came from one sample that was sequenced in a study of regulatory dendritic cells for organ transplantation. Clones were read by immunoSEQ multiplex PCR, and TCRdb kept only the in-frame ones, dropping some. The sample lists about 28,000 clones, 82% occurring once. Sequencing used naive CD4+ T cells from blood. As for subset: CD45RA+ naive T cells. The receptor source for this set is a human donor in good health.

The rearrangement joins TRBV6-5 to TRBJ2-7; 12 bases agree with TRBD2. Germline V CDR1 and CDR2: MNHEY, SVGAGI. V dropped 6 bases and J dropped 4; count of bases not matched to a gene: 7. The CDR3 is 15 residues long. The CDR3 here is CASRPTSGGSYEQYF. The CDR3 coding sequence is TGTGCCAGCAGGCCAACTAGCGGGGGGTCGTACGAGCAGTACTTC.

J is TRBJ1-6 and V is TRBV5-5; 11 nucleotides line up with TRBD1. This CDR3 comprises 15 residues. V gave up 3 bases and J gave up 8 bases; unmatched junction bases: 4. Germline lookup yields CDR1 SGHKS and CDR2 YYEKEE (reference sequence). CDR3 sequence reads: CASSSRTGGDSPLHF. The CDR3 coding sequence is TGTGCCAGCAGCTCAAGGACAGGGGGCGATTCACCCCTCCACTTT.

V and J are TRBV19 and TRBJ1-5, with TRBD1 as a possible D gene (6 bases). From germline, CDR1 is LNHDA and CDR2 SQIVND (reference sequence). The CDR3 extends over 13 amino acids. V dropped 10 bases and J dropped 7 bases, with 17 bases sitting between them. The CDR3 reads CATQGTWRQPQHF. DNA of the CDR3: TGTGCCACCCAAGGGACATGGAGGCAGCCCCAGCATTTT.

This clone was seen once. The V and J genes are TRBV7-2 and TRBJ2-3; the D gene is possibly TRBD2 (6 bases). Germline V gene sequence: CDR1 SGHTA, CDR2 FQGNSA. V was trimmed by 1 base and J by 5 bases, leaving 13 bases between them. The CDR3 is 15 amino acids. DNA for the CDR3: TGTGCCAGCAGCTTAGATTCGGGGGAGGTAGATACGCAGTATTTT. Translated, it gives CASSLDSGEVDTQYF.

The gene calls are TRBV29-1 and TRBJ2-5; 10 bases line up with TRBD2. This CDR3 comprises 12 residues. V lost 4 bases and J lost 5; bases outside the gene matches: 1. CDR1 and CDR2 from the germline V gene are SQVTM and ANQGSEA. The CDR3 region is CSVASGGETQYF. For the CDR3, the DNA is TGCAGCGTTGCTAGCGGGGGCGAGACCCAGTACTTC.

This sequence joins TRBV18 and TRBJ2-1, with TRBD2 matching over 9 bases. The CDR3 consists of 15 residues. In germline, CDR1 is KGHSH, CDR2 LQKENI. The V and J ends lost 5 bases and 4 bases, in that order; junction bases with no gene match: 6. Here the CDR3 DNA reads TGTGCCAGCTCAGTAAGCGGGGGGACTTACAATGAGCAGTTCTTC. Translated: CASSVSGGTYNEQFF.

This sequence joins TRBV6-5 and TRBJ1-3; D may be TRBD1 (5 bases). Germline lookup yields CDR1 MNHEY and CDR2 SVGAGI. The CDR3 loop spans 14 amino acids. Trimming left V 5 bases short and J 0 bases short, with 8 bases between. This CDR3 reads CASSPGHSGNTIYF. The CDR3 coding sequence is TGTGCCAGCAGTCCCGGACACTCTGGAAACACCATATATTTT.

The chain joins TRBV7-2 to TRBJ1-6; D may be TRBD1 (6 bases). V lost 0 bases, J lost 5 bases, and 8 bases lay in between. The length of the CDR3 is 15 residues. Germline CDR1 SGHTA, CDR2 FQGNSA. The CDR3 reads CASSLAGQHNSPLHF. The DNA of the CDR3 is TGTGCCAGCAGCTTAGCCGGACAGCATAATTCACCCCTCCACTTT.

DNA of the CDR3: TGCGCCAGCAGCTTGCAGGGTAGGACAGATACGCAGTATTTT. Its protein is CASSLQGRTDTQYF. The chain recombines TRBV5-1 with TRBJ2-3; tentative D call: TRBD1 (5 bases). The V gene lost 1 base and the J gene lost 3 bases, with 9 bases spanning the gap. Germline CDR1 and CDR2: SGHRS and YFSETQ. The CDR3 totals 14 residues.

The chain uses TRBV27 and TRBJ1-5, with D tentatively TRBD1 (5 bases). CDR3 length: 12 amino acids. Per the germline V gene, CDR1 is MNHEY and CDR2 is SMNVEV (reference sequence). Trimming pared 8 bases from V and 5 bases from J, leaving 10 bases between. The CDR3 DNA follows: TGTGCCAGCGGGGGGGTCCATCAGCCCCAGCATTTT. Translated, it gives CASGGVHQPQHF.

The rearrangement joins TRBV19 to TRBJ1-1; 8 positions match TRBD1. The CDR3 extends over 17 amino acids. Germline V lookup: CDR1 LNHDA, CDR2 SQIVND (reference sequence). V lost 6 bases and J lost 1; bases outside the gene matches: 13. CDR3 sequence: CASRTRDRPRKNTEAFF. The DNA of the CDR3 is TGTGCCAGTAGAACCCGGGACAGGCCTCGAAAGAACACTGAAGCTTTCTTT.

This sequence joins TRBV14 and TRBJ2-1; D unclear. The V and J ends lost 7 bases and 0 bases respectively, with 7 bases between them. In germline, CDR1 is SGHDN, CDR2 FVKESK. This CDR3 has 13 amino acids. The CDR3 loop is CASTPSSYNEQFF. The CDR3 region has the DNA TGTGCCAGCACCCCGAGCTCCTACAATGAGCAGTTCTTC.

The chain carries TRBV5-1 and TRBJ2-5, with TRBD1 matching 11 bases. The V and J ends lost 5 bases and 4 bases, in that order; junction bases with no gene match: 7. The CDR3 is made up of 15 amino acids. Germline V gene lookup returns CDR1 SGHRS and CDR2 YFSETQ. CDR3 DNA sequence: TGCGCCAGCAGTACCGGGACAGGGGGAGGAGAGACCCAGTACTTC. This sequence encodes CASSTGTGGGETQYF.

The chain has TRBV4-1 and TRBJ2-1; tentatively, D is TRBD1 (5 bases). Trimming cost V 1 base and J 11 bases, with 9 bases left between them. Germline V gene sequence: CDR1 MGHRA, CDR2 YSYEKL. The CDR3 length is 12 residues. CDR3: CASSQGGAKQFF. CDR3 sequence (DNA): TGCGCCAGCAGCCAAGGGGGCGCAAAGCAGTTCTTC.

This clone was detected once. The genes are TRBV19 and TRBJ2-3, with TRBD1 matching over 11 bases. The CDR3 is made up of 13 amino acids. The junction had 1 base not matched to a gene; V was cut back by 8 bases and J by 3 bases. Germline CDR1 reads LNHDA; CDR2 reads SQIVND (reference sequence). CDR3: CASGQGATDTQYF. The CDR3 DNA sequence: TGTGCCAGTGGACAGGGGGCAACAGATACGCAGTATTTT.

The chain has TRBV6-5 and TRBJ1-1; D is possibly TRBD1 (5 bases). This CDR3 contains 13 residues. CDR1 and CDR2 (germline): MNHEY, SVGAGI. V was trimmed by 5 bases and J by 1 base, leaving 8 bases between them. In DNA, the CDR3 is TGTGCCAGCAGTAGCACAGGGAACACTGAAGCTTTCTTT. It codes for CASSSTGNTEAFF.

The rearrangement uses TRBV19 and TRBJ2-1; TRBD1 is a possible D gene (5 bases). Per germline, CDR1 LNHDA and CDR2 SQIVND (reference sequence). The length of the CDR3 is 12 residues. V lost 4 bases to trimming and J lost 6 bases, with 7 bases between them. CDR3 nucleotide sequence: TGTGCCAGTAGTACAGGGTCCAATGAGCAGTTCTTC. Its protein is CASSTGSNEQFF.

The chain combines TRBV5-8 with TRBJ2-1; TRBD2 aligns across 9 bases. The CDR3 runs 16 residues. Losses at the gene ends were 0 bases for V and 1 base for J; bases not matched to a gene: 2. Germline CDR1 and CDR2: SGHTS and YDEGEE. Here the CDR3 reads CASSLERGVSYNEQFF. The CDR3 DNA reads TGTGCCAGCAGCTTGGAGCGGGGGGTTTCCTACAATGAGCAGTTCTTC. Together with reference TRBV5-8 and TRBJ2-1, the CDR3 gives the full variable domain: EAGVTQSPTHLIKTRGQQATLRCSPISGHTSVYWYQQALGLGLQFLLWYDEGEERNRGNFPPRFSGRQFPNYSSELNVNALELEDSALYLCASSLERGVSYNEQFFGPGTRLTVL.

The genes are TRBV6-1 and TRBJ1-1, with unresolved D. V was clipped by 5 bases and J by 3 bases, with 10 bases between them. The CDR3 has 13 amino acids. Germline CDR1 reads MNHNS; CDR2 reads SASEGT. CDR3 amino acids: CASSPRGDTEAFF. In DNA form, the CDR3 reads TGTGCCAGCAGTCCCCGCGGGGACACTGAAGCTTTCTTT.

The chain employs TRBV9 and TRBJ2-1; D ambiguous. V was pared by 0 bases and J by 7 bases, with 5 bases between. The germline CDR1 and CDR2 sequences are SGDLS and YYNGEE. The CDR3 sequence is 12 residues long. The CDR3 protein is CASSVVSNEQFF. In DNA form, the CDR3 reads TGTGCCAGCAGCGTAGTTAGTAATGAGCAGTTCTTC.

CDR3 region: CASSRDRTYEQYF. DNA for the CDR3: TGTGCCTCGTCCCGAGACAGAACCTACGAGCAGTACTTC. The chain is built from TRBV19 and TRBJ2-7, with a possible D match to TRBD1 (5 bases). Germline V gives CDR1 LNHDA, CDR2 SQIVND (reference sequence). V was cut by 11 bases and J by 2 bases, with 16 bases left in between. CDR3 length: 13 residues.

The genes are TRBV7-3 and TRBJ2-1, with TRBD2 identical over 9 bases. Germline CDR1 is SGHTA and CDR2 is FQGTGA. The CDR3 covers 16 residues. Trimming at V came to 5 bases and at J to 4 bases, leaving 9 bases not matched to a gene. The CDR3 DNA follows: TGTGCCAGCAGCCCGCAGGTAGCGGGGGCTTACAATGAGCAGTTCTTC. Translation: CASSPQVAGAYNEQFF.

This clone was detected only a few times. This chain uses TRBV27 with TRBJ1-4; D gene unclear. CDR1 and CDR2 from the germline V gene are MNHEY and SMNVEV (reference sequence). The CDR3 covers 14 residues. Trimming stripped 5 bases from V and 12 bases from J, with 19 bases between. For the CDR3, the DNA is TGTGCCAGCAGTCTGAGACCTGACGGGTCGGAACTGTTTTTT. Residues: CASSLRPDGSELFF.

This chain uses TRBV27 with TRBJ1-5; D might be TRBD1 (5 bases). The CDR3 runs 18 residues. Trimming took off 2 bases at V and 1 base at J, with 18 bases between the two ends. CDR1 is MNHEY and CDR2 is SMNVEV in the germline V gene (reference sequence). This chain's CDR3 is CASSLKGPGGYSNQPQHF. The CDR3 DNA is TGTGCCAGCAGTTTAAAGGGACCGGGAGGATACAGCAATCAGCCCCAGCATTTT.

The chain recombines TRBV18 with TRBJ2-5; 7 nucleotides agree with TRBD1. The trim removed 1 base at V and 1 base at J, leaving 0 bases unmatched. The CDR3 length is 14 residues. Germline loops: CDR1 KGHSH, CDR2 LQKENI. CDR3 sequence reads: CASSPRDSQETQYF. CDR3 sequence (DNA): TGTGCCAGCTCACCACGGGACAGCCAAGAGACCCAGTACTTC.

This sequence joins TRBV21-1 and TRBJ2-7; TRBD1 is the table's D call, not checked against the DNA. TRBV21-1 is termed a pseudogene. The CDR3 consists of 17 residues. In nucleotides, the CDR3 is TGTGCCAGCAGCCCCCTCCTTTGGGACAGGGTAGTAAGGGAGCAGTACTTC. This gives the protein CASSPLLWDRVVREQYF.

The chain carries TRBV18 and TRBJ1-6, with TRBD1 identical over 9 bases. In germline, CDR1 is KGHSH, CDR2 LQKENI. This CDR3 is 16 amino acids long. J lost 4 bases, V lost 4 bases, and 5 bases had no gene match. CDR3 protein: CASSRAGTGYNSPLHF. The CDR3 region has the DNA TGTGCCAGCTCACGGGCCGGGACAGGGTATAATTCACCCCTCCACTTT.

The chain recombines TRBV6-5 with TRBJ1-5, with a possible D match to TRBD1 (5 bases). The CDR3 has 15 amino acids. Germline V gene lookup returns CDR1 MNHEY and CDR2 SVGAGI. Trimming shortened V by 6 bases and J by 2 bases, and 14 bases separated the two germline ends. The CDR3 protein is CASSRQSAGNQPQHF. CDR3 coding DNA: TGTGCCAGCAGCAGACAGTCGGCAGGCAATCAGCCCCAGCATTTT.

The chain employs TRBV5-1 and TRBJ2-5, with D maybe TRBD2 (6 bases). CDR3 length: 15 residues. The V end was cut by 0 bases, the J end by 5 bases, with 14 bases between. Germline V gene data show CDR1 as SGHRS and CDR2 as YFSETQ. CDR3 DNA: TGCGCCAGCAGCTTGGCCGCGGACTACCCGGAGACCCAGTACTTC. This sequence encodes CASSLAADYPETQYF.

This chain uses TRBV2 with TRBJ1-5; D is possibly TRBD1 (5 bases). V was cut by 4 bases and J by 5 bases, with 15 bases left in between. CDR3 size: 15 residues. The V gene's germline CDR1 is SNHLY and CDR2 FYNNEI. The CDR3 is CASSVSARAHQPQHF. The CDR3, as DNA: TGTGCCAGCAGTGTCTCCGCCAGGGCCCATCAGCCCCAGCATTTT.

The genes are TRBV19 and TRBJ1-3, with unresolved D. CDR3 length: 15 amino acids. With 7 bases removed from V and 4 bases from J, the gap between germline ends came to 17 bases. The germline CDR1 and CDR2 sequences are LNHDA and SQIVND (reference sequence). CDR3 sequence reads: CASTQGGEPGNTIYF. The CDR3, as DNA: TGTGCCAGTACCCAAGGCGGGGAACCCGGAAACACCATATATTTT.

This CDR3 is CASSGNRGTEAFF. The CDR3 DNA reads TGTGCCAGCAGTGGGAACAGGGGTACTGAAGCTTTCTTT. The chain links TRBV6-6 to TRBJ1-1, with 7 bases identical to TRBD1. Germline CDR1 is MNHNY and CDR2 is SVGAGI (reference sequence). The CDR3 runs to 13 residues. Trimming took 5 bases from V and 5 from J; bases not matched to a gene: 5.